These T cell receptor beta chains were read from a single sample in a study of chronic HIV infection and antiretroviral therapy. TCRdb used MiXCR to reprocess the 5' RACE reads, holding one entry per CDR3 protein. The table shows roughly 50,000 distinct CDR3 sequences, with approximately 19% occurring only once. Material for sequencing was peripheral blood. These receptors originate from an adult who had HIV and had not received antiretroviral therapy, or was an uninfected healthy control (not recorded which). CDR3s include the opening cysteine and the closing phenylalanine or tryptophan. Each record gives: J gene, D gene, clone size, V gene, CDR3 protein, CDR3 DNA. D genes are given only for firm matches. Clone size is stated in some rows and not others, as once, few, many or a class when expanded.

J gene: TRBJ1-1; D gene: NA; clone size: NA; V gene: TRBV27; CDR3 protein: CASSPETGIFLRAFF; CDR3 DNA: TGTGCCAGCAGTCCCGAGACAGGTATCTTTTTGCGAGCTTTCTTT
J gene: TRBJ1-1; D gene: NA; clone size: NA; V gene: TRBV28; CDR3 protein: CASRTTELGNTEAFF; CDR3 DNA: TGTGCCAGCAGAACGACAGAACTGGGGAACACTGAAGCTTTCTTT
J gene: TRBJ1-1; D gene: NA; clone size: NA; V gene: TRBV29-1; CDR3 protein: CSVDLGVWTEAFF; CDR3 DNA: TGCAGCGTTGACTTGGGCGTATGGACTGAAGCTTTCTTT
J gene: TRBJ2-1; D gene: TRBD1; clone size: NA; V gene: TRBV10-3; CDR3 protein: CAIAGQGAKNEQFF; CDR3 DNA: TGTGCCATCGCAGGACAGGGGGCTAAGAATGAGCAGTTCTTC
J gene: TRBJ1-1; D gene: TRBD1; clone size: NA; V gene: TRBV28; CDR3 protein: CASSFGQGANTEAFF; CDR3 DNA: TGTGCCAGCAGTTTTGGACAGGGGGCGAACACTGAAGCTTTCTTT
J gene: TRBJ2-7; D gene: TRBD1; clone size: many; V gene: TRBV27; CDR3 protein: CASSRGFLYEQYF; CDR3 DNA: TGTGCCAGCAGCAGGGGGTTCCTCTACGAGCAGTACTTC
J gene: TRBJ2-1; D gene: TRBD2; clone size: NA; V gene: TRBV29-1; CDR3 protein: CSAKREGSYNEQFF; CDR3 DNA: TGCAGTGCAAAGCGGGAGGGGTCCTACAATGAGCAGTTCTTC
J gene: TRBJ2-4; D gene: NA; clone size: few; V gene: TRBV10-3; CDR3 protein: CAISDSKLAKNIQYF; CDR3 DNA: TGTGCCATCAGTGATTCGAAACTAGCCAAAAACATTCAGTACTTC
J gene: TRBJ2-1; D gene: NA; clone size: few; V gene: TRBV20-1; CDR3 protein: CSARGPQGGGAAEQFF; CDR3 DNA: TGCAGTGCTAGGGGCCCTCAGGGGGGCGGGGCGGCTGAGCAGTTCTTC
J gene: TRBJ1-3; D gene: NA; clone size: few; V gene: TRBV7-8; CDR3 protein: CASQQGAGNTIYF; CDR3 DNA: TGTGCCAGTCAACAGGGAGCTGGAAACACCATATATTTT
J gene: TRBJ2-1; D gene: NA; clone size: few; V gene: TRBV28; CDR3 protein: CASRPPGRLAAYNEQFF; CDR3 DNA: TGTGCCAGCAGGCCCCCGGGGAGGCTAGCCGCCTACAATGAGCAGTTCTTC
J gene: TRBJ2-3; D gene: TRBD1; clone size: NA; V gene: TRBV27; CDR3 protein: CASSFSGQGYTDTQYF; CDR3 DNA: TGTGCCAGCAGTTTCAGTGGACAGGGATACACAGATACGCAGTATTTT
J gene: TRBJ2-7; D gene: TRBD2; clone size: few; V gene: TRBV20-1; CDR3 protein: CSARETSGNSYEQYF; CDR3 DNA: TGCAGTGCTAGAGAGACTAGCGGCAACTCCTACGAGCAGTACTTC
J gene: TRBJ2-7; D gene: NA; clone size: NA; V gene: TRBV27; CDR3 protein: CASSLGRGIWEQYF; CDR3 DNA: TGTGCCAGCAGTTTAGGCAGGGGAATATGGGAGCAGTACTTC
J gene: TRBJ2-1; D gene: TRBD1; clone size: few; V gene: TRBV11-2; CDR3 protein: CASSLSQGAQGAEQFF; CDR3 DNA: TGTGCCAGCAGCTTATCCCAGGGGGCCCAGGGGGCTGAGCAGTTCTTC
J gene: TRBJ2-5; D gene: NA; clone size: few; V gene: TRBV20-1; CDR3 protein: CSARAGLETQYF; CDR3 DNA: TGCAGTGCTAGAGCAGGGCTGGAGACCCAGTACTTC
J gene: TRBJ2-3; D gene: NA; clone size: many; V gene: TRBV2; CDR3 protein: CASSERTDTQYF; CDR3 DNA: TGTGCCAGCAGTGAGAGGACGGATACGCAGTATTTT